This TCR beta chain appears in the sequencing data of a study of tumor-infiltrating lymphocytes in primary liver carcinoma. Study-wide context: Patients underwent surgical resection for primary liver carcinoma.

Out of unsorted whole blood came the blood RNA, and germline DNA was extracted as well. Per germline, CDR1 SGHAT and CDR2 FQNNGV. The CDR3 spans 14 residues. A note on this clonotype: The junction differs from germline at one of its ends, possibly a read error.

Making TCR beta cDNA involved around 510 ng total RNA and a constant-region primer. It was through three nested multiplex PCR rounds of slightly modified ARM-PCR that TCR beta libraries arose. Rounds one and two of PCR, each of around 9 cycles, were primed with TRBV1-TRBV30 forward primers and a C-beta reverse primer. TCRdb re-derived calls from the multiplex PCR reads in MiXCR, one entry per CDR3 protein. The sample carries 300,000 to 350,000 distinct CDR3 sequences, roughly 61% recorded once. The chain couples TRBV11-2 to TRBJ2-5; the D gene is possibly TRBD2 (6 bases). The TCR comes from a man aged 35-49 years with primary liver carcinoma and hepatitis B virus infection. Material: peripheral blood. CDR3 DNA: TGTGCAAGCAGCATCAGACTAGAAGGAGAGACCCAGTACTTC. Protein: CASSIRLEGETQYF.